These 32 T cell receptor beta chains originate from one sample sequenced in a study of blood T cell repertoires in COVID-19. The data were produced by immunoSEQ multiplex PCR, yet TCRdb's version contains in-frame clones alone and is incomplete. The table shows some 160,000 clones, with around 92% occurring only once. Material: peripheral blood. Source of these receptors: a man aged 55-75 years with acute or convalescent COVID-19.

CDR3 nucleotide sequence: TGTGCCAGCAAATCCAGTGCTGAGGCATCTGGGCAGTACTTC. Translating gives CASKSSAEASGQYF. The chain joins TRBV11-2 to TRBJ2-7; D gene uncertain. Trimming stripped 7 bases from V and 9 bases from J, with 22 bases between. The germline V gene encodes CDR1 SGHAT and CDR2 FQNNGV. This CDR3 has 14 residues.

The rearrangement uses TRBV5-4 and TRBJ2-7; D uncertain. Germline CDR1 is SGHNT and CDR2 is YYREEE (reference sequence). Trimming took off 1 base at V and 4 bases at J, with 12 bases between the two ends. This CDR3 region has 14 residues. Written as DNA, the CDR3 is TGTGCCAGCAGCTTGTCACCTAGTATTTACGAGCAGTACTTC. It is translated as CASSLSPSIYEQYF.

The CDR3 loop is CAIKVAGYNEQFF. The CDR3 DNA follows: TGTGCCATCAAGGTAGCGGGGTACAATGAGCAGTTCTTC. This rearrangement joins TRBV10-3 to TRBJ2-1, with 8 bases aligning to TRBD2. V was pared by 7 bases and J by 4 bases, with 3 bases of the junction left unmatched. Germline CDR1 and CDR2: ENHRY and SYGVKD. The CDR3 contains 13 residues.

The rearrangement joins TRBV30 to TRBJ1-3; D is possibly TRBD1 (5 bases). With 5 bases removed from V and 0 bases from J, the gap between germline ends came to 11 bases. Germline values: CDR1 GTSNPN, CDR2 SVGIG (reference sequence). This CDR3 contains 14 residues. For the CDR3, the DNA is TGTGCCTGGGGTCGACAGCTCTCTGGAAACACCATATATTTT. Residues: CAWGRQLSGNTIYF.

CDR3 sequence: CASRPQGKYNEQFF. CDR3 DNA: TGTGCCAGCAGACCTCAGGGGAAGTACAATGAGCAGTTCTTC. This rearrangement joins TRBV6-2 or TRBV6-3 to TRBJ2-1; D may be TRBD1 (6 bases). The CDR3 extends over 14 amino acids. The V gene lost 6 bases and the J gene lost 4 bases, with 13 bases spanning the gap. Germline V gene lookup returns CDR1 MNHEY and CDR2 SVGEGT.

Only a few counts were recorded for this clone. V is TRBV2 and J is TRBJ2-7; 9 bases fit TRBD1. The CDR3 runs 15 residues. Germline lookup yields CDR1 SNHLY and CDR2 FYNNEI. V lost 8 bases, J lost 1 base, and 9 bases stayed unmatched. In DNA, the CDR3 is TGTGCCAGCGGCCGGGACAGGGAGCCTTCCTACGAGCAGTACTTC. It translates to CASGRDREPSYEQYF.

J is TRBJ2-6 and V is TRBV5-1, with no clear D. This CDR3 is 16 amino acids long. Trimming pared 4 bases from V and 3 bases from J, leaving 14 bases between. Germline V gene data show CDR1 as SGHRS and CDR2 as YFSETQ. The DNA for the CDR3 is TGCGCCAGCAGCCAAACGGATTGGAGTGGGGCCAACGTCCTGACTTTC. As protein: CASSQTDWSGANVLTF.

The chain uses TRBV19 and TRBJ1-5; D is possibly TRBD1 (6 bases). Germline loops: CDR1 LNHDA, CDR2 SQIVND (reference sequence). The CDR3 length is 14 residues. Trimming cost V 4 bases and J 1 base, with 8 bases left between them. CDR3 DNA: TGTGCCAGTAGTAAAACAGGGAGCAATCAGCCCCAGCATTTT. This gives the protein CASSKTGSNQPQHF.

V is TRBV6-6 and J is TRBJ1-2; 8 positions match TRBD1. Germline V gives CDR1 MNHNY, CDR2 SVGAGI (reference sequence). The CDR3 runs 13 residues. With 5 bases clipped from V and 3 bases from J, the junction kept 2 bases outside the gene matches. CDR3 coding DNA: TGTGCCAGCAGTCAGACAGGGGACTATGGCTACACCTTC. Translating it yields CASSQTGDYGYTF.

The V and J genes are TRBV12-3 or TRBV12-4 and TRBJ2-3; TRBD2 matches at 7 bases. The CDR3 sequence is 13 residues long. V lost 8 bases and J lost 4; bases outside the gene matches: 6. The chain's CDR3 is CASGGGPADTQYF. The CDR3 nucleotides read TGTGCCAGCGGCGGGGGACCCGCAGATACGCAGTATTTT.

The V call is TRBV7-2, the J call TRBJ2-3; perhaps TRBD1 as D (5 bases). CDR1 is SGHTA, CDR2 FQGNSA, per germline. The CDR3 extends over 13 amino acids. Trimming pared 5 bases from V and 2 bases from J, leaving 8 bases between. The CDR3: CASSPGYTDTQYF. The CDR3 DNA sequence: TGTGCCAGCAGCCCAGGGTACACAGATACGCAGTATTTT.

This clone was seen once. The chain links TRBV5-4 to TRBJ2-1, with 7 bases fitting TRBD2. The CDR3 runs 17 residues. Looked up from germline, CDR1 is SGHNT and CDR2 is YYREEE (reference sequence). With 0 bases clipped from V and 8 bases from J, the junction kept 14 bases outside the gene matches. In DNA form, the CDR3 reads TGTGCCAGCAGCTTGGTAGCTAGTGGCGGGGGAAGGGATGAGCAGTTCTTC. Translation: CASSLVASGGGRDEQFF.

The gene calls are TRBV19 and TRBJ2-3; 16 bases match TRBD2. Trimming at V came to 2 bases and at J to 2 bases, leaving 16 bases not matched to a gene. This CDR3 is built from 22 residues. Germline V gene lookup returns CDR1 LNHDA and CDR2 SQIVND (reference sequence). This CDR3 reads CASSIPPRGLAGGPLVTDTQYF. CDR3 bases: TGTGCCAGTAGTATACCTCCGAGGGGACTAGCGGGGGGGCCGCTAGTCACAGATACGCAGTATTTT.

V is TRBV4-3 and J is TRBJ1-1; TRBD1 matches at 7 bases. The germline V gene has CDR1 LGHNA and CDR2 YSLEER. This CDR3 spans 12 amino acids. After removal of 4 bases from V and 11 bases from J, the junction contained 7 bases not matched to a gene. The chain's CDR3 is CASSPLGQEAFF. The CDR3 nucleotides are TGCGCCAGCAGCCCTTTAGGACAGGAGGCTTTCTTT.

The chain combines TRBV7-2 with TRBJ1-2; 10 bases align to TRBD1. V lost 5 bases and J lost 1; bases outside the gene matches: 4. CDR3 length: 15 residues. Germline V gives CDR1 SGHTA, CDR2 FQGNSA. The CDR3 DNA is TGTGCCAGCAGCCCCGACAGGGGGCTTAACTATGGCTACACCTTC. It translates to CASSPDRGLNYGYTF.

The rearrangement links TRBV18 to TRBJ1-1; maybe TRBD1 (6 bases). V gave up 3 bases and J gave up 6 bases, with 14 bases separating them. This CDR3 is 14 amino acids long. Germline CDR1 is KGHSH and CDR2 is LQKENI. CDR3 in DNA: TGTGCCAGCTCACCGGGCTCCCAGGGGTCTGAAGCTTTCTTT. It specifies CASSPGSQGSEAFF. Variable domain in full (rest from reference TRBV18 and TRBJ1-1): NAGVMQNPRHLVRRRGQEARLRCSPMKGHSHVYWYRQLPEEGLKFMVYLQKENIIDESGMPKERFSAEFPKEGPSILRIQQVVRGDSAAYFCASSPGSQGSEAFFGQGTRLTVV.

The genes are TRBV10-3 and TRBJ1-2; D is unresolved. V gave up 4 bases and J gave up 5 bases, with 14 bases separating them. There are 14 residues in the CDR3. Germline lookup yields CDR1 ENHRY and CDR2 SYGVKD. Written as DNA, the CDR3 is TGTGCCATCAGTGCATTTGGCCTGGAGTATGGCTACACCTTC. Its protein is CAISAFGLEYGYTF.

The V and J genes are TRBV5-1 and TRBJ2-2; TRBD1 matches 7 bases. From germline, CDR1 is SGHRS and CDR2 YFSETQ. The CDR3 consists of 15 residues. V lost 1 base and J lost 3; bases outside the gene matches: 3. CDR3 in amino acids: CASSLTGADTGELFF. The DNA for the CDR3 is TGCGCCAGCAGCTTGACAGGGGCGGACACCGGGGAGCTGTTTTTT.

As DNA, the CDR3 is TGTGCCAGCAGTGGGACATTGAACACTGAAGCTTTCTTT. Translation: CASSGTLNTEAFF. The genes are TRBV2 and TRBJ1-1, with D perhaps matching TRBD1 (5 bases). This CDR3 spans 13 amino acids. The germline gives CDR1 SNHLY, CDR2 FYNNEI. V gave up 4 bases and J gave up 0 bases, with 6 bases separating them.

This chain links TRBV27 with TRBJ2-1; 15 bases align to TRBD2. Trimming removed 7 bases from V and 3 bases from J; junction bases left unmatched: 13. Germline V gene sequence: CDR1 MNHEY, CDR2 SMNVEV (reference sequence). The CDR3 length is 19 residues. The CDR3 sequence is CASTTRGLAGGPGYNEQFF. The CDR3 coding sequence is TGTGCCAGCACTACACGGGGACTAGCGGGGGGACCAGGCTACAATGAGCAGTTCTTC.

The chain's CDR3 is CASSSSGDRTGELFF. CDR3 DNA sequence: TGTGCCAGCAGCTCGTCCGGAGACCGCACCGGGGAGCTGTTTTTT. The J gene is TRBJ2-2, the V gene TRBV7-8, with no clear D. Trimming stripped 4 bases from V and 4 bases from J, with 13 bases between. The CDR3 is 15 residues long. Germline V gene sequence: CDR1 SGHVS, CDR2 FQNEAQ.

The chain carries TRBV5-1 and TRBJ2-7, with 8 bases aligning to TRBD2. Germline CDR1 reads SGHRS; CDR2 reads YFSETQ. This CDR3 is 17 amino acids long. V trimming: 4 bases; J trimming: 0 bases; junction bases outside the gene matches: 12. The CDR3 DNA is TGCGCCAGCAGCCCCTTCGGGGGGGCCTCCAGCTCCTACGAGCAGTACTTC. Translating it yields CASSPFGGASSSYEQYF.

The V gene is TRBV20-1, the J gene TRBJ2-7; 7 positions match TRBD2. Unmatched junction bases numbered 0, after V lost 4 bases and J lost 3 bases. CDR1 and CDR2 from the germline V gene are DFQATT and SNEGSKA (reference sequence). The CDR3 has 11 amino acids. The CDR3 region has the DNA TGCAGTGCTAAGCGGGACTACGAGCAGTACTTC. It codes for CSAKRDYEQYF.

This chain joins TRBV3-1 (or the pseudogene TRBV3-2) and TRBJ1-1, with D perhaps TRBD1 (6 bases). CDR1 is LGHDT and CDR2 is YNNKEL in the germline V gene (reference sequence). There are 14 residues in the CDR3. Trimming stripped 6 bases from V and 1 base from J, with 12 bases between. This CDR3 reads CASSTGLQNTEAFF. The CDR3 DNA is TGTGCCAGCAGTACAGGGTTGCAGAACACTGAAGCTTTCTTT.

V gene TRBV27 combines with J gene TRBJ2-1; TRBD2 aligns across 15 bases. This CDR3 contains 17 residues. In germline, CDR1 is MNHEY, CDR2 SMNVEV (reference sequence). V was clipped by 5 bases and J by 4 bases; unmatched bases: 6. The CDR3 DNA is TGTGCCAGCAGTCAATGGACTAGCGGGGGGGCTTACAATGAGCAGTTCTTC. This codes for CASSQWTSGGAYNEQFF.

This sequence joins TRBV4-1 and TRBJ1-4; 10 bases map to TRBD1. Germline CDR1 reads MGHRA; CDR2 reads YSYEKL. V trimming: 2 bases; J trimming: 8 bases; junction bases outside the gene matches: 5. This CDR3 has 15 amino acids. CDR3 sequence reads: CASSQPGTGDEKLFF. The CDR3 DNA is TGCGCCAGCAGCCAACCCGGGACAGGGGACGAAAAACTGTTTTTT.

The chain couples TRBV5-1 to TRBJ2-1; possible D gene TRBD2, 6 bases. Per germline, CDR1 SGHRS and CDR2 YFSETQ. V was cut by 0 bases and J by 5 bases, with 12 bases left in between. CDR3 length: 15 residues. The CDR3, as DNA: TGCGCCAGCAGCTTGGAGGTTTGGACTAACAATGAGCAGTTCTTC. This encodes CASSLEVWTNNEQFF. The entire variable domain, with the rest obtained from reference TRBV5-1 and TRBJ2-1, is as follows: KAGVTQTPRYLIKTRGQQVTLSCSPISGHRSVSWYQQTPGQGLQFLFEYFSETQRNKGNFPGRFSGRQFSNSRSEMNVSTLELGDSALYLCASSLEVWTNNEQFFGPGTRLTVL.

CDR3 region: CASSLERAGGASPLHF. DNA for the CDR3: TGTGCCAGCAGCTTAGAGAGGGCAGGGGGTGCTTCACCCCTCCACTTT. The chain employs TRBV7-2 and TRBJ1-6; 7 bases fit TRBD1. Germline CDR1 and CDR2: SGHTA and FQGNSA. Losses at the gene ends were 1 base for V and 9 bases for J; bases not matched to a gene: 9. The CDR3 is 16 amino acids.

CDR3 DNA: TGTGCCAGCAGCCCACAGGGCCACGAGCAGTACTTC. As protein: CASSPQGHEQYF. The chain is built from TRBV7-9 and TRBJ2-7, with D perhaps matching TRBD1 (6 bases). The V gene's germline CDR1 is SEHNR and CDR2 FQNEAQ (reference sequence). There are 12 residues in the CDR3. Trimming removed 5 bases at V and 5 bases at J, with 10 bases between.

The V gene is TRBV6-6, the J gene TRBJ2-3; 9 nucleotides align to TRBD1. Germline CDR1 MNHNY, CDR2 SVGAGI (reference sequence). Germline trimming cut 2 bases from V and 6 bases from J; bases unmatched to any gene: 6. CDR3 length equals 15 residues. The DNA of the CDR3 is TGTGCCAGCAGTTACAGAGGACAGGGGACGGATACGCAGTATTTT. Protein: CASSYRGQGTDTQYF.

This chain joins TRBV9 and TRBJ2-1, with a tentative D call TRBD2 (6 bases). From germline, CDR1 is SGDLS and CDR2 YYNGEE. Trimming cost V 3 bases and J 7 bases, with 11 bases left between them. The CDR3 is 13 amino acids. The CDR3 is CASSASRGNEQFF. Written as DNA, the CDR3 is TGTGCCAGCAGCGCGAGTCGGGGGAATGAGCAGTTCTTC.

This clone is a singleton in its sample. The V gene is TRBV14, the J gene TRBJ1-6, with D perhaps TRBD1 (5 bases). Germline-derived CDR1 and CDR2 are SGHDN and FVKESK. The CDR3 has 15 residues. V was clipped by 1 base and J by 5 bases, with 9 bases between them. DNA for the CDR3: TGTGCCAGCAGCCAAGTGGACACTAATAATTCACCCCTCCACTTT. Amino acid sequence: CASSQVDTNNSPLHF.